This TCR beta chain stems from a study of shared clonotypes between healthy human individuals. Naive CD8 cells comprised CD45RO-negative, CCR7-positively selected cells, excluding terminally differentiated effector memory CD45RA+ cells. Among the donors, all were Caucasian adults who lived in Nashville, Tennessee. Original processing methods: Junction-only sequences without quality scores were provided by ImmunoSEQ, so filtering was different. This table comes from immunoSEQ multiplex PCR, and its TCRdb copy is limited to in-frame clones, with some not included. The DNA gave D and trimming, while V, J and clone size come from that table. The table records 700,000 to 950,000 clones, about 96% of them present only once. Trimming cost V 5 bases and J 2 bases; bases outside gene matches: 4. The CDR3 loop spans 14 amino acids. Germline CDR1 SGHRS, CDR2 YFSETQ. Overall study results and limits: Larger richness was generally estimated for naive than memory subsets. Sharing across a few donors was seen in roughly 5.2% of naive CD4 clonotypes.

Comment on this clone: Its antigen is still unknown.

Sequencing was done on a sample of naive CD8+ T cells sorted from blood. The receptor's source is a man aged 25 to 45 in good health. The rearrangement joins TRBV5-1 to TRBJ2-5, with 9 bases fitting TRBD1. The CDR3 sequence: CASSSGQGQETQYF. In nucleotides, the CDR3 is TGCGCCAGCAGTTCCGGACAGGGGCAAGAGACCCAGTACTTC.